Given below is one T cell receptor beta chain in context. Its antigen is unknown. These data belong to a study of T cells in Graves' hyperthyroidism and ophthalmopathy. Trimming at V came to 5 bases and at J to 5 bases, leaving 7 bases not matched to a gene. This CDR3 contains 15 residues. Germline lookup yields CDR1 ENHRY and CDR2 SYGVKD. Study results and caveats: Also found in blood were most expanded thyroid clonotypes above 0.001.

Amplified TCR beta CDR3 regions derived from RNA transcripts. The primer set for the first-round RT-PCR of the TCR CDR3 was HTBI. TCRdb itself ran the multiplex PCR reads through MiXCR, one entry per CDR3 protein. The data show nearly 750,000 distinct CDR3 sequences, with around 40% seen just once and 31% held by the top ten. The source is a woman in her 40s with Graves' hyperthyroidism. The V gene is TRBV10-3, the J gene TRBJ1-5, with 9 bases aligning to TRBD1. The source material was blood. The CDR3 DNA reads as TGTGCCATCAGTCGGACAGGGGAGGTCCATCAGCCCCAGCATTTT. This codes for CAISRTGEVHQPQHF.